A single sample is the source of the 11 T cell receptor beta chains below, sequenced in a study of cytomegalovirus exposure and HLA in healthy donors. Repertoires were generated with immunoSEQ multiplex PCR, while TCRdb's copy carries only in-frame clones and drops some. The table has over 150,000 clones, 75% to 90% seen once. Sequencing input: PBMCs. The source of these receptors is a man aged 18 to 30 in good health and CMV-seropositive.

V gene TRBV15 combines with J gene TRBJ2-5; tentatively, D is TRBD2 (5 bases). The germline V and J ends were trimmed by 3 bases and 5 bases, with 19 bases remaining between them. CDR1 is LNHNV, CDR2 YYDKDF, per germline (reference sequence). The CDR3 extends over 16 amino acids. CDR3 sequence (DNA): TGTGCCACCAGCAGTGCCCCCATGGGCGGCGGGGAGACCCAGTACTTC. Its translation is CATSSAPMGGGETQYF.

The V and J genes are TRBV18 and TRBJ2-1; 9 positions match TRBD2. V lost 3 bases, J lost 7 bases, and 4 bases stayed unmatched. There are 14 residues in the CDR3. Germline CDR1 is KGHSH and CDR2 is LQKENI. This chain's CDR3 is CASSPAGGFNEQFF. The CDR3 nucleotides are TGTGCCAGCTCACCGGCGGGAGGGTTTAATGAGCAGTTCTTC.

This clone was found once. The chain recombines TRBV7-3 with TRBJ2-1; D might be TRBD2 (6 bases). The CDR3 is 15 amino acids. CDR1 and CDR2 from the germline V gene are SGHTA and FQGTGA. V dropped 6 bases and J dropped 3 bases, with 15 bases sitting between them. The CDR3 reads CASSRGLGFYNEQFF. The CDR3 DNA reads TGTGCCAGCAGTCGGGGACTTGGATTCTACAATGAGCAGTTCTTC.

This chain connects TRBV28 to TRBJ1-2; 10 bases map to TRBD1. The CDR3 extends over 15 amino acids. Looked up from germline, CDR1 is MDHEN and CDR2 is SYDVKM. V gave up 5 bases and J gave up 10 bases; unmatched junction bases: 13. CDR3 region: CASSPFDRGRRAYTF. CDR3 coding DNA: TGTGCCAGCAGTCCCTTCGACAGGGGGCGGAGGGCCTACACCTTC.

V gene TRBV9 combines with J gene TRBJ2-5, with 9 positions matching TRBD2. The V gene end was trimmed by 4 bases and the J gene end by 3 bases; junction bases not matched to a gene: 4. Germline V gene lookup returns CDR1 SGDLS and CDR2 YYNGEE. The CDR3 consists of 14 residues. As DNA, the CDR3 is TGTGCCAGCAGCCCCGGACTAGCGAAAGAGACCCAGTACTTC. Its translation: CASSPGLAKETQYF.

J is TRBJ2-1 and V is TRBV18; D might be TRBD1 (6 bases). With 1 base removed from V and 0 bases from J, the gap between germline ends came to 16 bases. Per germline, CDR1 KGHSH and CDR2 LQKENI. This CDR3 comprises 18 residues. The CDR3 here is CASSPQIRDTSSYNEQFF. The DNA of the CDR3 is TGTGCCAGCTCACCACAAATCCGGGACACGAGCTCCTACAATGAGCAGTTCTTC.

This clone was seen just once. V is TRBV28 and J is TRBJ1-5, with D possibly being TRBD1 (6 bases). The germline gives CDR1 MDHEN, CDR2 SYDVKM. CDR3 length: 13 amino acids. The CDR3, as DNA: TGTGCTATAGGCAGGGGTGGGGATCAGCCCCAGCATTTT. Amino acids: CAIGRGGDQPQHF.

This sequence joins TRBV18 and TRBJ2-1, with 7 bases matching TRBD2. This CDR3 has 15 amino acids. V gave up 2 bases and J gave up 4 bases; unmatched junction bases: 5. The germline V gene encodes CDR1 KGHSH and CDR2 LQKENI. CDR3 residues: CASSPLTGGYNEQFF. The CDR3 DNA reads as TGTGCCAGCTCACCATTGACGGGAGGATACAATGAGCAGTTCTTC.

V gene TRBV9 combines with J gene TRBJ1-5; D remains unclear. Germline V gene sequence: CDR1 SGDLS, CDR2 YYNGEE. The V and J ends lost 2 bases and 2 bases respectively, with 5 bases between them. CDR3 size: 13 residues. The CDR3: CASSVQGNQPQHF. Here the CDR3 DNA reads TGTGCCAGCAGCGTCCAGGGCAATCAGCCCCAGCATTTT.

This clone was detected only once. The chain has TRBV5-6 and TRBJ2-3, with 7 positions matching TRBD1. The V and J ends lost 3 bases and 1 base, in that order; junction bases with no gene match: 5. Germline-derived CDR1 and CDR2 are SGHDT and YYEEEE. CDR3 length: 15 residues. The CDR3, as DNA: TGTGCCAGCAGCTGGCACAGGGGCGGCACAGATACGCAGTATTTT. Translating gives CASSWHRGGTDTQYF.

CDR3 amino acids: CASRDRIGQPQHF. The DNA of the CDR3 is TGTGCCAGTAGAGACAGGATTGGTCAGCCCCAGCATTTT. This rearrangement joins TRBV19 to TRBJ1-5; D is possibly TRBD1 (6 bases). The germline gives CDR1 LNHDA, CDR2 SQIVND (reference sequence). The CDR3 contains 13 residues. V was pared by 6 bases and J by 6 bases, with 12 bases between.